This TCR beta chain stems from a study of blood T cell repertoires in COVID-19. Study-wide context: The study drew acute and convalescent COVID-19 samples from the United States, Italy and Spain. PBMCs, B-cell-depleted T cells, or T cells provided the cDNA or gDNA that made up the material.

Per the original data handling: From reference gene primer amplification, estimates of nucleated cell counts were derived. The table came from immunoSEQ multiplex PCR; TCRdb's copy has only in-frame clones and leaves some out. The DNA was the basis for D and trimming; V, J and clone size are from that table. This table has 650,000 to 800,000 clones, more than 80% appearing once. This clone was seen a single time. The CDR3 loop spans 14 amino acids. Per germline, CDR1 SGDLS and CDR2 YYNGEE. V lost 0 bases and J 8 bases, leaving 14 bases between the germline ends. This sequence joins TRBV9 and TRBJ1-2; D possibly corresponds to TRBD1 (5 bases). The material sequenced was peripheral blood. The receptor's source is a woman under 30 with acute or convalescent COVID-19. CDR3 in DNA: TGTGCCAGCAGCGTAGGTCCAGGGCTGGAAGGCTACACCTTC. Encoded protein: CASSVGPGLEGYTF.